The entry below gives a single T cell receptor beta chain sequence along with its context. TCRdb's table, derived via immunoSEQ multiplex PCR, lists solely in-frame clones and lacks some. The repertoire has fewer than 35,000 clones, around 83% of them found once; the top ten carry approximately 0.91%. The record originates from a study of T cells in narcolepsy. Study-wide context: Enrolled donors included narcolepsy type 1 or type 2 patients and healthy controls.

CDR3 size: 17 residues. Germline V CDR1 and CDR2: SGHRS, YFSETQ. V was clipped by 0 bases and J by 5 bases; unmatched bases: 11. The receptor comes from a human donor with narcolepsy. V is TRBV5-1 and J is TRBJ2-1, with TRBD2 matching 7 bases. The sample comprised CD45RA- memory CD4+ T cells from PBMCs. CDR3 in DNA: TGCGCCAGCAGCTTGGCCGGGAGCGGGGCGACAAACAATGAGCAGTTCTTC. It translates to CASSLAGSGATNNEQFF.